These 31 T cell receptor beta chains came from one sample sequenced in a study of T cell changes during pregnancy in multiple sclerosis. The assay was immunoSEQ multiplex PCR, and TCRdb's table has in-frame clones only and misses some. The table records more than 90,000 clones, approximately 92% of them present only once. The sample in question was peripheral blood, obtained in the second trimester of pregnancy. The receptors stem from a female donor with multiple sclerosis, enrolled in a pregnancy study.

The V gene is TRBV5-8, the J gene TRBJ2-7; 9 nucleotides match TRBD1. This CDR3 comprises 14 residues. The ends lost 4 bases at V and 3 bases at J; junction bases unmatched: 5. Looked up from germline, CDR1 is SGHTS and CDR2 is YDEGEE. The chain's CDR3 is CASSPDRGVYEQYF. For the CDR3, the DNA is TGTGCCAGCAGCCCGGACAGGGGAGTCTACGAGCAGTACTTC.

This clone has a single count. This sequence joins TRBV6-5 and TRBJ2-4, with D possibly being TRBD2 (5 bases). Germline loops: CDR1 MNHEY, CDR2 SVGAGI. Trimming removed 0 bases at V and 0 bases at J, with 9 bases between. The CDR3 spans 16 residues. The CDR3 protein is CASSYSREIAKNIQYF. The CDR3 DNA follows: TGTGCCAGCAGTTACTCGAGGGAGATAGCCAAAAACATTCAGTACTTC.

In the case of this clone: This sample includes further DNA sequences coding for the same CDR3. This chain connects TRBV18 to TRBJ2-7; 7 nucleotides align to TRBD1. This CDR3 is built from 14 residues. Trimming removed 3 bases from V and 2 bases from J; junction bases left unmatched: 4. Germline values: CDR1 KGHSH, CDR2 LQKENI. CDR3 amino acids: CASSPRQGAYEQYF. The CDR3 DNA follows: TGTGCCAGCTCACCCCGACAGGGTGCCTACGAGCAGTACTTC.

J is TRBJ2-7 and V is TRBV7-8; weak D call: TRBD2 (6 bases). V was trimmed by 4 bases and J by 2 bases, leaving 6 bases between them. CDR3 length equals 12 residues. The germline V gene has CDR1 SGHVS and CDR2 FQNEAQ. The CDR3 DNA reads TGTGCCAGCAGCTGGGGGGCCTACGAGCAGTACTTC. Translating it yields CASSWGAYEQYF.

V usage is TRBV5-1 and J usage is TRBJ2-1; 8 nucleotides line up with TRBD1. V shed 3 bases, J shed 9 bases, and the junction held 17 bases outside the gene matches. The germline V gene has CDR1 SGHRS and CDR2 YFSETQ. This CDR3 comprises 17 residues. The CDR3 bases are TGCGCCAGCAGCTGGACAGGGTCAAGACGGGGTTATGGTGAGCAGTTCTTC. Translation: CASSWTGSRRGYGEQFF.

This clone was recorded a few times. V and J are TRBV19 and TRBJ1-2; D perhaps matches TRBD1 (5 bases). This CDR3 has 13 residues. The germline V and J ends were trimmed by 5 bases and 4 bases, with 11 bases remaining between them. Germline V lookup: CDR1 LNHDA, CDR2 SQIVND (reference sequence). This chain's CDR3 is CASSPPGSYGYTF. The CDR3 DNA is TGTGCCAGTAGTCCCCCAGGGTCCTATGGCTACACCTTC.

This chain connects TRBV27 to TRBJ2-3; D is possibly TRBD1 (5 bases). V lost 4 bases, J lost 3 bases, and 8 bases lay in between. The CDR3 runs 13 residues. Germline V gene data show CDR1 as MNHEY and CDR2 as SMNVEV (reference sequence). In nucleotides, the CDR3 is TGTGCCAGCAGTTACGCAGGGACAGATACGCAGTATTTT. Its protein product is CASSYAGTDTQYF.

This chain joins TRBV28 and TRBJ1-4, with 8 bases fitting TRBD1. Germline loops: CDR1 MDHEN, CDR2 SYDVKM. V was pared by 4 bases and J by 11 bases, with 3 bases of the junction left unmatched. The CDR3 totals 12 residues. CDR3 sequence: CASSSGQEKLFF. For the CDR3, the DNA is TGTGCCAGCAGTTCGGGACAGGAGAAACTGTTTTTT.

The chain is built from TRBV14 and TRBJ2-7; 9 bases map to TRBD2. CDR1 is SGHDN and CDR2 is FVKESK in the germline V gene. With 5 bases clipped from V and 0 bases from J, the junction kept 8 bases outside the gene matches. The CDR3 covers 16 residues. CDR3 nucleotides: TGTGCCAGCAGCTCCCTTAGCGGGAGCAGCTCCTACGAGCAGTACTTC. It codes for CASSSLSGSSSYEQYF.

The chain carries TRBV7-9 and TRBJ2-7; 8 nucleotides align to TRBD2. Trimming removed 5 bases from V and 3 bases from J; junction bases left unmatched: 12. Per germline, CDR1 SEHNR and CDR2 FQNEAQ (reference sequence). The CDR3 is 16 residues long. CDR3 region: CASSPPGGGGLYEQYF. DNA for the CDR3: TGTGCCAGCAGCCCACCGGGGGGGGGAGGGCTCTACGAGCAGTACTTC.

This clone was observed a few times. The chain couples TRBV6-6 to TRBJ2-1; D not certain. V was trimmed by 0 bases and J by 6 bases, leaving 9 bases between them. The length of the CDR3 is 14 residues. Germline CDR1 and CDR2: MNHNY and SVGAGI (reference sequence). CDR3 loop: CASSYSAASNEQFF. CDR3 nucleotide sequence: TGTGCCAGCAGTTACTCGGCGGCTTCCAATGAGCAGTTCTTC.

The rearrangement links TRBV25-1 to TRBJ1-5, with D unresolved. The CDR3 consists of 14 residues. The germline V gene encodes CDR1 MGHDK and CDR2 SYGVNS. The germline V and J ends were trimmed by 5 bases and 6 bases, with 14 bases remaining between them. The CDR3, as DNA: TGTGCCAGCAGTCCCAGGCAGGTAAGTCAGCCCCAGCATTTT. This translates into CASSPRQVSQPQHF.

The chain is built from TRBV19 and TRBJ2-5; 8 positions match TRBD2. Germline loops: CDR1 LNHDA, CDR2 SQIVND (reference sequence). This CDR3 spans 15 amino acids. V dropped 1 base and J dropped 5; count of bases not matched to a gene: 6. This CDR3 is CASSIVGGRRETQYF. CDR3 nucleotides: TGTGCCAGTAGTATAGTGGGCGGGAGGCGTGAGACCCAGTACTTC.

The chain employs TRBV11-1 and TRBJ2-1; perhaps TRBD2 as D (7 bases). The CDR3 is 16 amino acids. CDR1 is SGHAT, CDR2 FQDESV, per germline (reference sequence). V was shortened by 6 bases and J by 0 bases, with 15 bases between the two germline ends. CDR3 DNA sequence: TGTGCCAGCAGTCCCAGGGGCGGGAGCTCCTACAATGAGCAGTTCTTC. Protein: CASSPRGGSSYNEQFF.

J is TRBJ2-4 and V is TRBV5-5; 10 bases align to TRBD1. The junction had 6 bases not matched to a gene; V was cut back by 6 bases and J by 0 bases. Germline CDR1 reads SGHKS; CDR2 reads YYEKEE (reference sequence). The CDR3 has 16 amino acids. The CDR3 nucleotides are TGTGCCAGCACCGGGACAGGGGCGGTAGCCAAAAACATTCAGTACTTC. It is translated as CASTGTGAVAKNIQYF.

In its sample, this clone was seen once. The CDR3 DNA reads TGTGCCAGCATCCCGACTGGCCGGAACACTGAAGCTTTCTTT. Its translation is CASIPTGRNTEAFF. The chain uses TRBV25-1 and TRBJ1-1; D ambiguous. Looked up from germline, CDR1 is MGHDK and CDR2 is SYGVNS. The CDR3 is 14 amino acids. With 7 bases removed from V and 1 base from J, the gap between germline ends came to 13 bases.

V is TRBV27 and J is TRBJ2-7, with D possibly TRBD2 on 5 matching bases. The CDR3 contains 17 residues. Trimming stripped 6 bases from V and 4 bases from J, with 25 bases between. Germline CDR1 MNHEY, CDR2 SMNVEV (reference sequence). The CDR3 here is CASSSHPPRDLPYEQYF. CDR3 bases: TGTGCCAGCAGCTCTCACCCCCCCCGGGATTTACCGTACGAGCAGTACTTC.

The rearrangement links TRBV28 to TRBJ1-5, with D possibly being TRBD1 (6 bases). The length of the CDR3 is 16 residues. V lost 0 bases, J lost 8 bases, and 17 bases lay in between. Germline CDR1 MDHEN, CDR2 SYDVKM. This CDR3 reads CASSLWGGSRGEPQHF. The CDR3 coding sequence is TGTGCCAGCAGTTTATGGGGGGGCTCGCGGGGGGAGCCCCAGCATTTT.

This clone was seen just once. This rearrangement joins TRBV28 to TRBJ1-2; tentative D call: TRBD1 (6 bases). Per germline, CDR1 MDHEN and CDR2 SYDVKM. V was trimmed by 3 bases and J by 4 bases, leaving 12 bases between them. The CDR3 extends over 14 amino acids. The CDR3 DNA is TGTGCCAGCAGTTTCCGGACAGTAGTCTATGGCTACACCTTC. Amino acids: CASSFRTVVYGYTF.

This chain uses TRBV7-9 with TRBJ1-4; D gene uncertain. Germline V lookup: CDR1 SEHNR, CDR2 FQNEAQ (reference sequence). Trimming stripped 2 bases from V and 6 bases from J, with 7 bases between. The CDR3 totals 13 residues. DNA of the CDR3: TGTGCCAGCAGCTTAACGGGAGATGAAAAACTGTTTTTT. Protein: CASSLTGDEKLFF.

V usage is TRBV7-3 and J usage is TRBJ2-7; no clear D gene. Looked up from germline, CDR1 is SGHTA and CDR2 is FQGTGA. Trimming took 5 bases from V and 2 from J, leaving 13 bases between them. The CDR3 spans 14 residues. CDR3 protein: CASSPGMVPYEQYF. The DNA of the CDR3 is TGTGCCAGCAGCCCCGGTATGGTCCCCTACGAGCAGTACTTC.

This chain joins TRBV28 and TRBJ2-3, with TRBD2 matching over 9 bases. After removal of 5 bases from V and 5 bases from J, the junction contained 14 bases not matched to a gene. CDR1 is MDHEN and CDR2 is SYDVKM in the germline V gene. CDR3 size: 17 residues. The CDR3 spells CASSHQRLAGGVDTQYF. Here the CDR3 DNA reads TGTGCCAGCAGTCACCAGCGTCTGGCGGGAGGGGTAGATACGCAGTATTTT.

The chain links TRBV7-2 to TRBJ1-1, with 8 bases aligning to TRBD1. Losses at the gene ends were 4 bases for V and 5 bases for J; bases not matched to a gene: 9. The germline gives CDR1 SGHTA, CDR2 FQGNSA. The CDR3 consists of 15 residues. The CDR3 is CASSSRQGLTTEAFF. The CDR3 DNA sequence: TGTGCCAGCAGCTCCCGACAGGGGTTGACAACTGAAGCTTTCTTT.

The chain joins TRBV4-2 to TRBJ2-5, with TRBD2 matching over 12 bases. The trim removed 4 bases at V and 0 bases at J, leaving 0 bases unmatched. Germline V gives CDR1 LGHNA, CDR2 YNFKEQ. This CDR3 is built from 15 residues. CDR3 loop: CASSRTSGNQETQYF. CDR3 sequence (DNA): TGTGCCAGCAGCCGGACTAGCGGGAACCAAGAGACCCAGTACTTC.

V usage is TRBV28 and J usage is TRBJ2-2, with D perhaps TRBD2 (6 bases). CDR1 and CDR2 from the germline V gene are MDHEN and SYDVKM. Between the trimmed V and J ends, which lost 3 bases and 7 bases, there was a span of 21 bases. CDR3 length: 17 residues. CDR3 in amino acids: CASSFPPRRGDFGELFF. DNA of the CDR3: TGTGCCAGCAGTTTTCCCCCAAGGCGTGGGGACTTCGGGGAGCTGTTTTTT.

The CDR3 DNA reads TGTGCCACCAGCAGAGATCAGGTAGCGGCCTACGAGCAGTACTTC. This codes for CATSRDQVAAYEQYF. The J gene is TRBJ2-7, the V gene TRBV15, with D maybe TRBD2 (6 bases). The CDR3 extends over 15 amino acids. CDR1 and CDR2 from the germline V gene are LNHNV and YYDKDF (reference sequence). Trimming took 0 bases from V and 2 from J, leaving 11 bases between them.

The CDR3 loop reads CASSLSGVWGNQPQHF. The DNA of the CDR3 is TGTGCCAGCAGCTTGTCGGGGGTTTGGGGCAATCAGCCCCAGCATTTT. The rearrangement joins TRBV5-6 to TRBJ1-5; possibly TRBD1 for D (5 bases). Trimming took off 1 base at V and 2 bases at J, with 13 bases between the two ends. This CDR3 comprises 16 residues. Germline V lookup: CDR1 SGHDT, CDR2 YYEEEE. The variable domain in full, with the rest retrieved from reference TRBV5-6 and TRBJ1-5, is DAGVTQSPTHLIKTRGQQVTLRCSPKSGHDTVSWYQQALGQGPQFIFQYYEEEERQRGNFPDRFSGHQFPNYSSELNVNALLLGDSALYLCASSLSGVWGNQPQHFGDGTRLSIL.

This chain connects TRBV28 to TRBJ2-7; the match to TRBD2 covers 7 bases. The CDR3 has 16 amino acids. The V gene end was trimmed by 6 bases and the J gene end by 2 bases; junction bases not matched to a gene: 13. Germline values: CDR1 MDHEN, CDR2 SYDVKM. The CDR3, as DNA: TGTGCCAGCAGGGGCCGTGGACTAGGATTAGCCTACGAGCAGTACTTC. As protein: CASRGRGLGLAYEQYF.

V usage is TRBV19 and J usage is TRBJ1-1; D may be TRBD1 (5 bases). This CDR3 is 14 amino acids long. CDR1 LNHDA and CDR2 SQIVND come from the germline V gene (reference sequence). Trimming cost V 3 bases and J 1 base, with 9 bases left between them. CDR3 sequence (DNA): TGTGCCAGTAGTATGATGGGGGGGAACACTGAAGCTTTCTTT. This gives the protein CASSMMGGNTEAFF.

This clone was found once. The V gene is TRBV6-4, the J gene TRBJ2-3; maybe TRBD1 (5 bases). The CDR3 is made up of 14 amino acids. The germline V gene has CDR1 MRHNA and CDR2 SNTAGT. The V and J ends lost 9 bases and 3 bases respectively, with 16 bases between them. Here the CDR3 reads CARPGRDVTDTQYF. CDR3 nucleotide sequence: TGTGCCAGGCCGGGCAGGGATGTTACAGATACGCAGTATTTT.

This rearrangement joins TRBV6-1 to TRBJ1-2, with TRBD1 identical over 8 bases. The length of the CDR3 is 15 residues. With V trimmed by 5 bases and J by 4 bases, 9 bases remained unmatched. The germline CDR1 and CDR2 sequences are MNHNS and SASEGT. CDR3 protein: CASSHAGQGGYGYTF. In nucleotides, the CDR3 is TGTGCCAGCAGTCATGCCGGACAGGGTGGCTATGGCTACACCTTC.